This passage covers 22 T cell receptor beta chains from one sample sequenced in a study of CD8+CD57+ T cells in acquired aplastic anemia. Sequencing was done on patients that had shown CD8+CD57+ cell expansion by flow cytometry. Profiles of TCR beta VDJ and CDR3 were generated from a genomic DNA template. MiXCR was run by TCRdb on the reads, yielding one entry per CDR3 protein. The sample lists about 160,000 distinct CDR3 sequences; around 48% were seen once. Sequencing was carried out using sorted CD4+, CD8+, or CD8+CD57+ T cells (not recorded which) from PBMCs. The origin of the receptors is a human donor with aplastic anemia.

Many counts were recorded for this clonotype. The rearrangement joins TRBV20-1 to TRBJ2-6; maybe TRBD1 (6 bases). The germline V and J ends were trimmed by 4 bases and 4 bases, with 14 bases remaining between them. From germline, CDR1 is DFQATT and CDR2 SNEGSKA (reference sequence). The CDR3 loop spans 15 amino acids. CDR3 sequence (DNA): TGCAGTGCTACCCTGGGGGCACAGGGGGCCAACGTCCTGACTTTC. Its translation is CSATLGAQGANVLTF.

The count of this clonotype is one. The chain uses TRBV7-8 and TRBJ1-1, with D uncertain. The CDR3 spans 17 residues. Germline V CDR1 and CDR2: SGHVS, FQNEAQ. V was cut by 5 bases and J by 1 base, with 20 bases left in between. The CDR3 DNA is TGTGCCAGCAGCGCCCCCGAGGTTGGGCAAACGAACACTGAAGCTTTCTTT. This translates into CASSAPEVGQTNTEAFF.

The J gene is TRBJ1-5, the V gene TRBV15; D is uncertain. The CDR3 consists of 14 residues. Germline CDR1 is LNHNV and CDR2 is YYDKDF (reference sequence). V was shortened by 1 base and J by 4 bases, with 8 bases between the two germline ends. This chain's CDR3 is CATSRVQTNQPQHF. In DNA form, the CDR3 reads TGTGCCACCAGCAGAGTGCAGACTAATCAGCCCCAGCATTTT.

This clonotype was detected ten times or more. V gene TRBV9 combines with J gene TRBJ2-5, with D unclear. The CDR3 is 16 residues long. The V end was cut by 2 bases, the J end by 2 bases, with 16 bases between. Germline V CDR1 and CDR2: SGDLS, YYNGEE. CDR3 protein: CASSVTGNLHQETQYF. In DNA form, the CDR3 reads TGTGCCAGCAGCGTCACCGGCAACCTGCATCAAGAGACCCAGTACTTC.

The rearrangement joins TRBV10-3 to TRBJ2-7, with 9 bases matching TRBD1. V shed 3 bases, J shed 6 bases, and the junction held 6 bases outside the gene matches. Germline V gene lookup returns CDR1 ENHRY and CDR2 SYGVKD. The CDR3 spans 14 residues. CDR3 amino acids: CAISDRDRVSEQYF. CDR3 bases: TGTGCCATCAGTGACAGGGACAGGGTCTCCGAGCAGTACTTC.

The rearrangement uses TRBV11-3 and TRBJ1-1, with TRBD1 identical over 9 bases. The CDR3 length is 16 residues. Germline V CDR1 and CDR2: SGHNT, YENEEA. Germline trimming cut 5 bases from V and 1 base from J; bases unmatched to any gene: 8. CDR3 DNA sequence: TGTGCCAGCAGCAATGGGACAGGGAGAGGGAACACTGAAGCTTTCTTT. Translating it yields CASSNGTGRGNTEAFF.

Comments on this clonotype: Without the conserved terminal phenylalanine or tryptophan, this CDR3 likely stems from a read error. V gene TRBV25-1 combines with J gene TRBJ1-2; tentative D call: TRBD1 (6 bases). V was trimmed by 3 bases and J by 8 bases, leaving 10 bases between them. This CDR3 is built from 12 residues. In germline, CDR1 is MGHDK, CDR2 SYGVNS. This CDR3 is CASSEGGYGYTL. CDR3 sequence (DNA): TGTGCCAGCAGTGAGGGGGGCTACGGCTACACCCTC.

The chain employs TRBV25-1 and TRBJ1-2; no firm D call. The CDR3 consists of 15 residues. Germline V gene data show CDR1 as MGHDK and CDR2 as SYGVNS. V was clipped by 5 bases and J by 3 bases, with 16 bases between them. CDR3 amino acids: CASSLYLTGDYGYTF. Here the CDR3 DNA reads TGTGCCAGCAGTTTATATCTGACTGGGGACTATGGCTACACCTTC.

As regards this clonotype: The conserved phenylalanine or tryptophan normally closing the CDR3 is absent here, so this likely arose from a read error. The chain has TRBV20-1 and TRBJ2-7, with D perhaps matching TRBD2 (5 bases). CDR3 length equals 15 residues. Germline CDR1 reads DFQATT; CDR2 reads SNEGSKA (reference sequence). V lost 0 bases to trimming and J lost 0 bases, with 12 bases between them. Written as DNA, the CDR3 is TGCAGTGCTAGAGATAGTACGGGGTACTCCTACGAGCAGTACTCC. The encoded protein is CSARDSTGYSYEQYS.

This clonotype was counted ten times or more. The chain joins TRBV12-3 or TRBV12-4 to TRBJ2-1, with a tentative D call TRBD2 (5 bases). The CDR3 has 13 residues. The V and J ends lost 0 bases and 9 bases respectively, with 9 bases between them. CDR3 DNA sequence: TGTGCCAGCAGTTTAGCTCGGGGAGCTGAGCAGTTCTTC. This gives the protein CASSLARGAEQFF.

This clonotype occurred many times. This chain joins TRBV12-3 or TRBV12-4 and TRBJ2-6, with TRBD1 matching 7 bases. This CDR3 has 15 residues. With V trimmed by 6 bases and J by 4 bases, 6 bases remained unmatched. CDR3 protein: CASSDRAGGANVLTF. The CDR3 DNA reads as TGTGCCAGCAGCGACAGGGCGGGCGGGGCCAACGTCCTGACTTTC.

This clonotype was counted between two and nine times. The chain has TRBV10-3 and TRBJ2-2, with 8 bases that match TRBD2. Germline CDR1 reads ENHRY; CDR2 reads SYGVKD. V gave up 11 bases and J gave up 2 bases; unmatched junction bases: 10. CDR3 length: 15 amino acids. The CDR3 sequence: CAASRLAGNTGELFF. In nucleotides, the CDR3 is TGTGCCGCGAGTAGGCTAGCGGGTAACACCGGGGAGCTGTTTTTT.

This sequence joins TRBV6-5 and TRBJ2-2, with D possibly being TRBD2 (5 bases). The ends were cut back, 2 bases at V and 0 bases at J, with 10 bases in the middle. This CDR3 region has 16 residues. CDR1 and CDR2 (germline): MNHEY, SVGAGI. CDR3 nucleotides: TGTGCCAGCAGTTACCCGGGGTCAACGAACACCGGGGAGCTGTTTTTT. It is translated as CASSYPGSTNTGELFF.

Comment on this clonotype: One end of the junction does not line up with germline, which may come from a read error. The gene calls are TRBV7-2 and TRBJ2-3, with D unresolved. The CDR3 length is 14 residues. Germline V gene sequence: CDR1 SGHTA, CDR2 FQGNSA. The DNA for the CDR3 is TGTGCCAGCGGCTTAGCCTCGATCACAGATACGCGGTATTTT. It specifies CASGLASITDTRYF.

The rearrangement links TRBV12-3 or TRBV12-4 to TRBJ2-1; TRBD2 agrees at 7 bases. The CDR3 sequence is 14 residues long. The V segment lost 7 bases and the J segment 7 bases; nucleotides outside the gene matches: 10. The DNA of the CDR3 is TGTGCCAGCATGGAGCGGGGAGGTGGGAATGAGCAGTTCTTC. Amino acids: CASMERGGGNEQFF.

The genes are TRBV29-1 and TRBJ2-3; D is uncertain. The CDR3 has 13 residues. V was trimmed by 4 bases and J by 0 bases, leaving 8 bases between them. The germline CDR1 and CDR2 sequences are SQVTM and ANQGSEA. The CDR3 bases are TGCAGCGTTGTTTTAGCCAGCACAGATACGCAGTATTTT. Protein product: CSVVLASTDTQYF.

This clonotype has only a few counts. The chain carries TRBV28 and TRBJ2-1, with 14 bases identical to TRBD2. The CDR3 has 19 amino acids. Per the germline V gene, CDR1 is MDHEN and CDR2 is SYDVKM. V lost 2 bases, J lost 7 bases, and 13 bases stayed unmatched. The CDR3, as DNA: TGTGCCAGCAGTTTAAATGGTCGAGGGACTAGCGGGAGAAATAATGAGCAGTTCTTC. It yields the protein CASSLNGRGTSGRNNEQFF. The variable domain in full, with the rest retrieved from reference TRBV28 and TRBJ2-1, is DVKVTQSSRYLVKRTGEKVFLECVQDMDHENMFWYRQDPGLGLRLIYFSYDVKMKEKGDIPEGYSVSREKKERFSLILESASTNQTSMYLCASSLNGRGTSGRNNEQFFGPGTRLTVL.

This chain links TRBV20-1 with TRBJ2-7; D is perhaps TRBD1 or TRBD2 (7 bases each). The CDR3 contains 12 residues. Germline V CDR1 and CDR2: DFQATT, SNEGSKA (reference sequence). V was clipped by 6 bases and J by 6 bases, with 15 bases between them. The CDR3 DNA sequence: TGCAGTGCCCGACAGGGAGGGGTCGAGCAGTACTTC. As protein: CSARQGGVEQYF.

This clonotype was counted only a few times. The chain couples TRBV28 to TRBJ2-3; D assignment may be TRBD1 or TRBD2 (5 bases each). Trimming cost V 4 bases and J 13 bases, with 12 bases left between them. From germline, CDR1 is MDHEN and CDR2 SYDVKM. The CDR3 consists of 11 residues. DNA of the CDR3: TGTGCCAGCAGTTCCTGGGACCGGGAGTATTTT. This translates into CASSSWDREYF. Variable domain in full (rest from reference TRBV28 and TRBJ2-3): DVKVTQSSRYLVKRTGEKVFLECVQDMDHENMFWYRQDPGLGLRLIYFSYDVKMKEKGDIPEGYSVSREKKERFSLILESASTNQTSMYLCASSSWDREYFGPGTRLTVL.

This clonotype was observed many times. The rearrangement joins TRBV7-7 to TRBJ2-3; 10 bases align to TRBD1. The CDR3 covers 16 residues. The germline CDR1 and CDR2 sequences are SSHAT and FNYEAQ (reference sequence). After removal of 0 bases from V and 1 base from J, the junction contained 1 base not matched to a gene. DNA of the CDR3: TGTGCCAGCAGCTTAGCCGGGACAGGGGGCACAGATACGCAGTATTTT. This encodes CASSLAGTGGTDTQYF.

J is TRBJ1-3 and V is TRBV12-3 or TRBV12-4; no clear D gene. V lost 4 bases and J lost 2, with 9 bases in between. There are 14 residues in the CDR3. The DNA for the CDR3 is TGTGCCAGCAGTTGGCGGGCCCCTGGAAACACCATATATTTT. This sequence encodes CASSWRAPGNTIYF.

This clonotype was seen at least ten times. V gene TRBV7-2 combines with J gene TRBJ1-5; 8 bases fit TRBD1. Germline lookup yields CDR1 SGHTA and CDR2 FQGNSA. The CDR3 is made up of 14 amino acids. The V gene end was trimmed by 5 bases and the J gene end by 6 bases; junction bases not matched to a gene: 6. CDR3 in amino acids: CASSPDRGGQPQHF. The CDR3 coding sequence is TGTGCCAGCAGCCCCGACAGGGGAGGTCAGCCCCAGCATTTT.